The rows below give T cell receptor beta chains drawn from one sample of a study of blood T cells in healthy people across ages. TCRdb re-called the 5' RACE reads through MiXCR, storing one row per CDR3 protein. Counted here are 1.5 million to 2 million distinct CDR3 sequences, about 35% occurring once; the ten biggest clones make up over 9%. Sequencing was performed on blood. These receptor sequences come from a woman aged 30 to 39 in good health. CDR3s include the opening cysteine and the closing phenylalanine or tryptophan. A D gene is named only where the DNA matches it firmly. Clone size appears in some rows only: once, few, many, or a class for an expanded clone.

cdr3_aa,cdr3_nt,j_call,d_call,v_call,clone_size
CASSPSGGGADTQYF,TGTGCCAGCAGTCCTAGCGGGGGGGGCGCAGATACGCAGTATTTT,TRBJ2-3,TRBD2,TRBV6-5,few
CASSPEAYNGYTF,TGTGCCAGCAGTCCCGAAGCGTACAATGGCTACACCTTC,TRBJ1-2,.,TRBV12-3/TRBV12-4,.
CSASKGTYSPLHF,TGCAGTGCTAGCAAGGGGACTTATTCACCCCTCCACTTT,TRBJ1-6,.,TRBV20-1,.
CTSSPGTGGTYTQYF,TGTACCAGCAGTCCCGGGACAGGGGGAACGTATACGCAGTATTTT,TRBJ2-3,TRBD1,TRBV6-5,.
CASSVATGGGEQFF,TGTGCCAGCAGCGTAGCTACAGGCGGGGGTGAGCAGTTCTTC,TRBJ2-1,TRBD2,TRBV9,few
CASSLFRGGDGAFF,TGTGCCAGCAGTTTATTCCGGGGTGGTGATGGGGCTTTCTTT,TRBJ1-1,.,TRBV12-3/TRBV12-4,.
CASRGGRPVFNEQFF,TGTGCCAGCAGGGGGGGCAGGCCAGTGTTCAATGAGCAGTTCTTC,TRBJ2-1,.,TRBV7-2,few
CSARTARGTYEKYF,TGCAGTGCTAGGACCGCAAGGGGGACCTACGAGAAGTACTTC,TRBJ2-7,.,TRBV20-1,.
CATLGPPLHF,TGTGCCACCCTTGGGCCACCCCTCCACTTT,TRBJ1-6,.,TRBV25-1,.
CASSNTASGGTNNEQFF,TGCGCCAGCAGCAATACGGCTAGCGGGGGGACCAACAATGAGCAGTTCTTC,TRBJ2-1,TRBD2,TRBV5-1,.
CASSPGGSTVGSYNEQYF,TGCGCCAGCAGCCCGGGAGGTTCGACGGTGGGTTCCTACAATGAGCAGTACTTC,TRBJ2-7,TRBD2,TRBV5-1,.
CASSLEPTQNTEAFF,TGTGCCAGCAGCTTGGAACCAACCCAGAACACTGAAGCTTTCTTT,TRBJ1-1,.,TRBV5-6,.
CASSYEEYSPLHF,TGTGCCAGCAGTTACGAGGAATATTCACCCCTCCACTTT,TRBJ1-6,.,TRBV6-6,many
CTSSVQGLSYEQYF,TGTACCAGCTCAGTGCAAGGCCTCTCCTACGAGCAGTACTTC,TRBJ2-7,.,TRBV18,.